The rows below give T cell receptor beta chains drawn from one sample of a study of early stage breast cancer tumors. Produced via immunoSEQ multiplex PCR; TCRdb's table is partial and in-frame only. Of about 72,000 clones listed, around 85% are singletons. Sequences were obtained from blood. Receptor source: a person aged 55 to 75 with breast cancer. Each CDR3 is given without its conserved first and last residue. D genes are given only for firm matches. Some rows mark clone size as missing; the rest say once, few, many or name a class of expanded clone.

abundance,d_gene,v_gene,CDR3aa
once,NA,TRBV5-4,ASSLGAALYNEQF
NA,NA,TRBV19,AREQPLITDTQY
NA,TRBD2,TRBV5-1,ASSLGGGSVETQY
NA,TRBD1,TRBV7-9,ASLGTEYEQY
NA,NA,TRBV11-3,ASRGRTSEQY
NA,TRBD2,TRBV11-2,ASSPGRAQF
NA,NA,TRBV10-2,ASTPGPTLGSVYEQY
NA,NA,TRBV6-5,ASSPPHSDNEQF
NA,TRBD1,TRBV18,ASSRATGDKELF
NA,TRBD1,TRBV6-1,ASSDRGRTDTQY
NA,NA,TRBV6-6,ASSYPERSSYEQY
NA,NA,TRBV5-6,ASSRATPGLGNQPQH
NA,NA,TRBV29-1,SVGLDRGADTQY